The T cell receptor (beta chain) under discussion was sequenced for a study of blood T cell repertoires in COVID-19. Produced via immunoSEQ multiplex PCR; TCRdb's table is partial and in-frame only. The repertoire consists of under 200,000 clones, with around 83% occurring once and the leading ten covering around 3.6%. The CDR3 covers 16 residues. V was clipped by 3 bases and J by 1 base, with 16 bases between them. The germline gives CDR1 SGDLS, CDR2 YYNGEE. The specimen was PBMCs or T cells enriched from blood (not recorded which). The chain has TRBV9 and TRBJ2-5; D may be TRBD2 (6 bases). The clonotype was recovered from a woman between 50 and 59 years old in a cohort exposed to, infected with or recovered from COVID-19 (not recorded which). The CDR3 protein is CASSARGGTSQETQYF. CDR3 sequence (DNA): TGTGCCAGCAGCGCTCGCGGCGGGACTTCCCAAGAGACCCAGTACTTC.